This T cell receptor beta chain was observed in a study of cytomegalovirus exposure and HLA in healthy donors (dated by TCRdb to the late 2010s). About the study as a whole: A later analysis indicated that the 95 to 150 validation repertoires were generated on the platform also employed for the approximately 700 repertoires of the first cohort. To predict cytomegalovirus infection status, the study combined high-throughput TCR immunosequencing, statistical association of individual TCRs with disease status, and machine learning. In addition to the first cohort of 650 to 800 subjects, a separate validation cohort of over 90 different subjects was used. The study was designed to test whether signatures of past pathogen exposure could be identified by cataloging public T cell receptors.

Notes on this clone: Its antigen is unknown. No per-base quality is available; no much larger clone lies one base away.

The donors belonged to the validation cohort of 90 to 150 subjects, which was separate from the roughly 670-subject first cohort. On the study overall, not on this receptor specifically: Subsequent analysis determined that TCRs grouped into clusters in the first cohort also showed a tendency toward co-occurrence across the 120 validation repertoires, and 94% of cluster scores exceeded 0. The authors suggested that the approach could potentially be extended to other disease states and immunological phenotypes. The study gave a list of 150 to 200 TCR beta chains associated with cytomegalovirus. In vitro tests confirmed that three of the cytomegalovirus-associated TCR beta chains recognize cytomegalovirus antigens. Across donors, most TCR sequences were observed very rarely, whereas some public TCRs were present in many individuals. The classifier was reported to diagnose cytomegalovirus status with high specificity and sensitivity in both the original cohort and the validation cohort. The validation cohort had no HLA typing available for a later analysis, so co-occurrence within that cohort was assessed over all 120 or so repertoires.

Library generation was performed with the immunoSEQ multiplex PCR assay. Per the authors' processing: To diagnose cytomegalovirus status from the catalog of TCR beta chain sequences, a statistical classification framework was built. TCRdb provides this immuneACCESS table in a form limited to in-frame rearrangements. Some clones are lacking; in checked studies, under half of them reflect an unresolved V gene, and why the rest are absent is not known. V and J calls and clone size are as listed in that table; D and trimming were resolved from the DNA. The sample table holds about 50,000 clones, of which approximately 92% were seen once. Around 1.1% of the sample lies in the top ten. This receptor was taken from a young man in good health and CMV-seronegative. Sequencing was performed on PBMCs.

The CDR3 region: CASSFDSSGNTIYF. The sequenced DNA is TGTGCCAGCAGCTTTGACAGCTCTGGAAACACCATATATTTT. Here the chain combines TRBV7-2 and TRBJ1-3, and possibly TRBD1, on 5 matching bases. V and J are truncated by 3 bases and 0 bases respectively, leaving an intervening sequence of 6 bases. The germline V gene encodes CDR1 SGHTA and CDR2 FQGNSA. The CDR3 contains 14 residues, cysteine and phenylalanine counted. The kept DNA is CDR3 alone, 42 bases in frame from the first base. With the rest looked up from the reference TRBV7-2 and TRBJ1-3 genes rather than sequenced, the full variable domain is GAGVSQSPSNKVTEKGKDVELRCDPISGHTALYWYRQSLGQGLEFLIYFQGNSAPDKSGLPSDRFSAERTGGSVSTLTIQRTQQEDSAVYLCASSFDSSGNTIYFGEGSWLTVV.